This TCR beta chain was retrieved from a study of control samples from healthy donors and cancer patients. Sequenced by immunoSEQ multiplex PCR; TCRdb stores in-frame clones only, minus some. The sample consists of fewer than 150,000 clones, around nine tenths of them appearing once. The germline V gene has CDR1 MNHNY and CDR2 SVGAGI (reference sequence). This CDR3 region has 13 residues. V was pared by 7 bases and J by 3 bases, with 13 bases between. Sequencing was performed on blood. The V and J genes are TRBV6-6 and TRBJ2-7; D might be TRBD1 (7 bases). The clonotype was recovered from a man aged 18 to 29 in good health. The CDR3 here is CASKNQGGYEQYF. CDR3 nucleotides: TGTGCCAGCAAAAACCAGGGGGGCTACGAGCAGTACTTC.